This T cell receptor (beta chain) was profiled in a study of PD-1 blockade in mismatch repair-deficient tumors. V was trimmed by 2 bases and J by 4 bases, leaving 12 bases between them. This CDR3 contains 14 residues. Germline V lookup: CDR1 SGHRS, CDR2 YFSETQ. The repertoire was sequenced with immunoSEQ multiplex PCR; TCRdb's copy has only in-frame clones and lacks some. Seen here are fewer than 60,000 clones, 77% observed once, and the top ten hold less than 3.5%. Specimen: PBMCs, collected before pembrolizumab treatment. The chain joins TRBV5-1 to TRBJ1-2; the D gene is possibly TRBD1 (6 bases). The source is an adult with mismatch repair-deficient cancer. The CDR3 spells CASSLDGGGYGYTF. The CDR3 region has the DNA TGCGCCAGCAGCTTAGACGGAGGGGGCTATGGCTACACCTTC.